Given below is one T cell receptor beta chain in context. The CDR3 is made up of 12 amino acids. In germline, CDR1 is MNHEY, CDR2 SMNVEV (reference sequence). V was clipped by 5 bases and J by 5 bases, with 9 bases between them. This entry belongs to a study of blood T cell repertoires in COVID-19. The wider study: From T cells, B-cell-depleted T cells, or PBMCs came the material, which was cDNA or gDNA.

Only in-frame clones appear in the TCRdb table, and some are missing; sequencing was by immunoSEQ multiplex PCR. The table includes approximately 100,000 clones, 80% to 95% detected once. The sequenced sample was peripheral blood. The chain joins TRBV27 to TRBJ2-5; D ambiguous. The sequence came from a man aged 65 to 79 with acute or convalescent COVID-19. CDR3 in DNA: TGTGCCAGCAGTCACCTCGGGGAGACCCAGTACTTC. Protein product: CASSHLGETQYF.